This TCR beta chain emerged from a study of yellow fever vaccine responses in identical twins. Findings of the study overall: Twins showed a vaccine T cell response that reportedly seemed partly convergent, partly personalized.

Trimming stripped 2 bases from V and 6 bases from J, with 10 bases between. This CDR3 has 13 amino acids. Germline CDR1 LNHDA, CDR2 SQIVND (reference sequence). MiXCR was run by TCRdb on the RT-PCR reads, yielding one entry per CDR3 protein. The table lists about 2,100 distinct CDR3 sequences, roughly 73% of them singletons. This clonotype turned up a few times. Its antigen is not identified. This rearrangement joins TRBV19 to TRBJ1-1, with a tentative D call TRBD1 (6 bases). This receptor was obtained from a woman under 30 who received the yellow fever vaccine. The sequences come from T cells from blood (PBMCs), unsorted or a sorted subset (not recorded which), collected before or after yellow fever vaccination (not recorded which). The CDR3, as DNA: TGTGCCAGTAGTATATTGGACAGTCCTGAAGCTTTCTTT. The encoded protein is CASSILDSPEAFF.